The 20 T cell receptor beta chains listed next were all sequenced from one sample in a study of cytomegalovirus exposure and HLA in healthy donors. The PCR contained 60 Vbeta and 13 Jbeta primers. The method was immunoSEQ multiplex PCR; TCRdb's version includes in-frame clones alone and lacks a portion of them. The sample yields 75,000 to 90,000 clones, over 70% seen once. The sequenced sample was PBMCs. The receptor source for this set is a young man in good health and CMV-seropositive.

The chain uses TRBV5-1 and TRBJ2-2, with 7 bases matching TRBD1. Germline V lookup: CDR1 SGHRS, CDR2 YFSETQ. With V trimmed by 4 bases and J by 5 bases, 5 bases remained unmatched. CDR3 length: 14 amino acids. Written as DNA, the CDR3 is TGCGCCAGCAGCCTGACACAGGGGACCGGGGAGCTGTTTTTT. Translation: CASSLTQGTGELFF. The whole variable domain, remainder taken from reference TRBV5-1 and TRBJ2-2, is KAGVTQTPRYLIKTRGQQVTLSCSPISGHRSVSWYQQTPGQGLQFLFEYFSETQRNKGNFPGRFSGRQFSNSRSEMNVSTLELGDSALYLCASSLTQGTGELFFGEGSRLTVL.

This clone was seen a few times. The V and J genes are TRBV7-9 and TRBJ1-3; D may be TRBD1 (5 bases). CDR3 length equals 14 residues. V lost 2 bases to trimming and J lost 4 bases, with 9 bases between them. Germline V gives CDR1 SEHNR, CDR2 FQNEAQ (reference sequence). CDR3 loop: CASSLRGYGNTIYF. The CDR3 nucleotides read TGTGCCAGCAGCTTAAGGGGTTACGGAAACACCATATATTTT.

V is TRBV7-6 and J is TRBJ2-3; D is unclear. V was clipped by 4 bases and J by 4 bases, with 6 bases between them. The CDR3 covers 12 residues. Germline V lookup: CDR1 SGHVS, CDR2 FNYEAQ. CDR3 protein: CASSSRSDTQYF. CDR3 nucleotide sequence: TGTGCCAGCAGCTCCCGGTCAGATACGCAGTATTTT. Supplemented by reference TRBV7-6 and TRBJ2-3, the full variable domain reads GAGVSQSPRYKVTKRGQDVALRCDPISGHVSLYWYRQALGQGPEFLTYFNYEAQQDKSGLPNDRFSAERPEGSISTLTIQRTEQRDSAMYRCASSSRSDTQYFGPGTRLTVL.

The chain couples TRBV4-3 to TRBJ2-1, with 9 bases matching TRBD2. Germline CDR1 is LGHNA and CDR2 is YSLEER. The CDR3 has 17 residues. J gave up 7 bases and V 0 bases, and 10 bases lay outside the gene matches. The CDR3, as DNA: TGCGCCAGCAGCCAAGATCGGGCGGGAGGGCCTGGGAATGAGCAGTTCTTC. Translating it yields CASSQDRAGGPGNEQFF.

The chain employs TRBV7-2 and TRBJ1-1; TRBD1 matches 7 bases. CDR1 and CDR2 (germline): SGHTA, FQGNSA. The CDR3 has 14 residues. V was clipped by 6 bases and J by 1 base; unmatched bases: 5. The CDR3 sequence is CASSRGQANTEAFF. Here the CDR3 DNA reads TGTGCCAGCAGTAGGGGGCAGGCGAACACTGAAGCTTTCTTT.

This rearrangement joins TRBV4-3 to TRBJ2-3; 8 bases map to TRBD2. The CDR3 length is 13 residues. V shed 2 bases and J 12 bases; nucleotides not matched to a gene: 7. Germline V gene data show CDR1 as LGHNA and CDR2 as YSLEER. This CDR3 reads CASSQTRGLDQYF. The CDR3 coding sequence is TGCGCCAGCAGCCAAACGAGGGGACTAGACCAGTATTTT.

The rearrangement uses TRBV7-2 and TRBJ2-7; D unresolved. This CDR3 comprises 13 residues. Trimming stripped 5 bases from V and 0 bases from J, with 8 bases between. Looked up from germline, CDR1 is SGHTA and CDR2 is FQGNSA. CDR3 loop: CASSQDSSYEQYF. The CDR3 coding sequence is TGTGCCAGCAGCCAAGATAGCTCCTACGAGCAGTACTTC.

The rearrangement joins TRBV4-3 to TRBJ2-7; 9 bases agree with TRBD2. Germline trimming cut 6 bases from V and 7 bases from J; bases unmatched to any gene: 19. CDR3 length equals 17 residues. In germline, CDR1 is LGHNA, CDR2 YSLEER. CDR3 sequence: CASSQSGSSGTVEEQYF. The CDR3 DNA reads TGCGCCAGCAGTCAATCTGGGTCTAGCGGGACCGTGGAGGAGCAGTACTTC.

CDR3 in amino acids: CASSLIGSDTQYF. The DNA for the CDR3 is TGTGCCAGCAGCTTAATCGGGTCAGATACGCAGTATTTT. The chain combines TRBV7-3 with TRBJ2-3; D is unresolved. The V and J ends lost 1 base and 4 bases respectively, with 6 bases between them. Germline CDR1 SGHTA, CDR2 FQGTGA. CDR3 length: 13 residues.

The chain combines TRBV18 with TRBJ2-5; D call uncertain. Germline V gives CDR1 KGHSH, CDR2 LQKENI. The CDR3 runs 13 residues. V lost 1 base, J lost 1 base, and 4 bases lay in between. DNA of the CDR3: TGTGCCAGCTCACCACGACTCCAAGAGACCCAGTACTTC. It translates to CASSPRLQETQYF.

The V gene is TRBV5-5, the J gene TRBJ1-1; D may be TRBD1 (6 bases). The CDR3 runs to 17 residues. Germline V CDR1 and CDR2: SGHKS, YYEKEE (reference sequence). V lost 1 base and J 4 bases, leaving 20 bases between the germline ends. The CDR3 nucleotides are TGTGCCAGCAGCTTGACAGGGAGGGACCCAGACGGCACTGAAGCTTTCTTT. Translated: CASSLTGRDPDGTEAFF.

Here the CDR3 DNA reads TGTGCCAGCAGGCCCGTGACTAGCGGGAACTACGAGCAGTACTTC. Its translation: CASRPVTSGNYEQYF. The genes are TRBV5-8 and TRBJ2-7; 11 positions agree with TRBD2. The CDR3 length is 15 residues. Trimming cost V 5 bases and J 3 bases; bases outside gene matches: 7. Germline values: CDR1 SGHTS, CDR2 YDEGEE.

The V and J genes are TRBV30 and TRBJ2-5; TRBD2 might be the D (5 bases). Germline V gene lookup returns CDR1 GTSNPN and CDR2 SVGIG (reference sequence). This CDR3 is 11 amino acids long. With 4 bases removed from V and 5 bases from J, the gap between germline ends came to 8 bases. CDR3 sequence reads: CAWTREETQYF. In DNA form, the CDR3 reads TGTGCCTGGACTAGGGAGGAGACCCAGTACTTC. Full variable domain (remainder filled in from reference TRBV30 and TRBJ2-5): SQTIHQWPATLVQPVGSPLSLECTVEGTSNPNLYWYRQAAGRGLQLLFYSVGIGQISSEVPQNLSASRPQDRQFILSSKKLLLSDSGFYLCAWTREETQYFGPGTRLLVL.

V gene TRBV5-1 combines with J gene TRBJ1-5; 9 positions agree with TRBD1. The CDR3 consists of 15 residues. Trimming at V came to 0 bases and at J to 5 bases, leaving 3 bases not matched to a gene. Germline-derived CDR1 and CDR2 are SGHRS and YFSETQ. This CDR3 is CASSLDGTGHQPQHF. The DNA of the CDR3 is TGCGCCAGCAGCTTGGATGGGACAGGGCATCAGCCCCAGCATTTT. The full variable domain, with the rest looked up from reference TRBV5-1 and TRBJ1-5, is KAGVTQTPRYLIKTRGQQVTLSCSPISGHRSVSWYQQTPGQGLQFLFEYFSETQRNKGNFPGRFSGRQFSNSRSEMNVSTLELGDSALYLCASSLDGTGHQPQHFGDGTRLSIL.

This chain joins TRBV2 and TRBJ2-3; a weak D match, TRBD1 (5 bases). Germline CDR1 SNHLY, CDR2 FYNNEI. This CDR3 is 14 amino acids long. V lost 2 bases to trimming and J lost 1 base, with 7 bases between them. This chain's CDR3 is CASSEFRGTDTQYF. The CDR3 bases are TGTGCCAGCAGTGAATTCAGGGGCACAGATACGCAGTATTTT.

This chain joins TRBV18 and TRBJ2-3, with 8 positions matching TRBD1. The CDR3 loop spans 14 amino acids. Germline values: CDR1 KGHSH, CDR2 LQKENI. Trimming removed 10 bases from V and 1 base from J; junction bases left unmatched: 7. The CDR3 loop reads CATSGTGRTDTQYF. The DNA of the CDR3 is TGTGCCACCTCCGGGACAGGCCGCACAGATACGCAGTATTTT.

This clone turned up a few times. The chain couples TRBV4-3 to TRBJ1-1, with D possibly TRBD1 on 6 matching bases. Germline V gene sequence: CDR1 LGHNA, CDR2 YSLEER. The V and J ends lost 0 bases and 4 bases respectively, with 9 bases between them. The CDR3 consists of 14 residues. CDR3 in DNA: TGCGCCAGCAGCCAAGAGAGGGGGAGCACTGAAGCTTTCTTT. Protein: CASSQERGSTEAFF.

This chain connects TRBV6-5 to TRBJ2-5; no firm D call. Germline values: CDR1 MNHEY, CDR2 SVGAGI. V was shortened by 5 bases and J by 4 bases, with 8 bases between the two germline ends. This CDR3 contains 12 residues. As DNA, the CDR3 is TGTGCCAGCAGTGCCACGGGAGAGACCCAGTACTTC. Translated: CASSATGETQYF.

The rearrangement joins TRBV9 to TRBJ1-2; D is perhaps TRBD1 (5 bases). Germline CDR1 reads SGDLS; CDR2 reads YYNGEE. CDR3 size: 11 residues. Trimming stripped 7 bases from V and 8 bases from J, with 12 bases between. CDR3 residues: CASGGDVGYTF. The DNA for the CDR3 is TGTGCCAGCGGGGGGGACGTAGGCTACACCTTC.

CDR3 coding DNA: TGTGCCAGCAGACCCGTCCTCGGGACAGGGGGGGGTAAAGACACTGAAGCTTTCTTT. This translates into CASRPVLGTGGGKDTEAFF. The V and J genes are TRBV28 and TRBJ1-1; 11 nucleotides match TRBD1. The CDR3 loop spans 19 amino acids. Trimming cost V 6 bases and J 3 bases; bases outside gene matches: 18. Germline CDR1 and CDR2: MDHEN and SYDVKM.